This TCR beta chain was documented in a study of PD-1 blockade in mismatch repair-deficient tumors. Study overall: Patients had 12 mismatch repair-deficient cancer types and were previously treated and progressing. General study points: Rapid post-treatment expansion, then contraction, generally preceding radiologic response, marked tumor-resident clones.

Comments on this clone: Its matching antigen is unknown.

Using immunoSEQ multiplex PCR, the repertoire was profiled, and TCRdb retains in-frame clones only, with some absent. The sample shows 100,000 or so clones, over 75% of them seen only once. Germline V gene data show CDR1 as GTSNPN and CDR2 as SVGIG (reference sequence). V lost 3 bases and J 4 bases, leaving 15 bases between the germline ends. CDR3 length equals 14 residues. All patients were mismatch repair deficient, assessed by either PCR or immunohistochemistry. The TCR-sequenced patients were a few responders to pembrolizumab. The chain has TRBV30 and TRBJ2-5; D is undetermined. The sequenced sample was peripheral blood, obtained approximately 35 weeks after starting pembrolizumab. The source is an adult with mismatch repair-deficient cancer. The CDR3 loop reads CAWRENQKVETQYF. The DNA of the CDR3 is TGTGCCTGGAGGGAGAACCAAAAGGTAGAGACCCAGTACTTC.